This T cell receptor beta chain was identified in a study of prognosis after radiotherapy for stage I lung cancer. Amplicons of TCR beta CDR3 were generated from genomic DNA by two-round multiplex PCR. The first round of PCR was done with primers that matched each TRBV and TRBJ gene. TCRdb recomputed calls from the multiplex PCR reads with MiXCR, one row per CDR3 protein. The table records around 30,000 distinct CDR3 sequences, 25% to 40% of them present only once. On this clonotype: At one end, the junction sequence differs from germline, possibly due to a read error.

The V gene's germline CDR1 is LNHDA and CDR2 SQIVND (reference sequence). This CDR3 is built from 14 residues. The sample in question was PBMCs, obtained before or after stereotactic body radiation therapy (not recorded which). V is TRBV19 and J is TRBJ1-5; no definite D call. This receptor was obtained from a donor at least 50 years old with non-small cell lung cancer. The CDR3 spells CASSKGAGNQTQHF. CDR3 bases: TGTGCCAGTAGTAAGGGCGCCGGAAATCAGACCCAGCATTTT.